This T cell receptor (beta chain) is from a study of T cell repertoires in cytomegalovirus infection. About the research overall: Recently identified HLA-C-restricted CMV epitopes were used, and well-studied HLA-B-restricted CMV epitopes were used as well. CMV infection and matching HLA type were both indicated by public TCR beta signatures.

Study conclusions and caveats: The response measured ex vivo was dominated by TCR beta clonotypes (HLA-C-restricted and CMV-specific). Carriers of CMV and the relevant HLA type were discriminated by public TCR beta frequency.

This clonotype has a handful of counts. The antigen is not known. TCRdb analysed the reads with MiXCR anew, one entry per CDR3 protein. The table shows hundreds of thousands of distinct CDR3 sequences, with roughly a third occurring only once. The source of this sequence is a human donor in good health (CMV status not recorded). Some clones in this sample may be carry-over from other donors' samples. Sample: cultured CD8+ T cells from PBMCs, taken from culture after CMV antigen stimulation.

CDR3 sequence (DNA): TGTGCCATCAGTGGACCGGACAGCTATGGCTACACCTTC. Amino acid sequence: CAISGPDSYGYTF. The chain couples TRBV10-3 to TRBJ1-2, with a weak D call TRBD1 (6 bases). Germline assignment: CDR1 ENHRY and CDR2 SYGVKD. V was shortened by 4 bases and J by 4 bases, with 10 bases between the two germline ends. The CDR3 has 13 amino acids.